A single sample gave rise to the 7 T cell receptor beta chains below, sequenced in a study of early T cells in non-severe SARS-CoV-2 infection. TCRdb re-called the 5' RACE reads with MiXCR, one entry per CDR3 protein. The sample lists approximately 69,000 distinct CDR3 sequences; 9.5% to 15% were seen once. Sequences were derived from whole blood, sampled at baseline. The receptors here all came from an adult who was a healthcare worker with PCR-confirmed SARS-CoV-2 infection or an uninfected control (not recorded which).

The chain couples TRBV5-1 to TRBJ1-6; 7 positions agree with TRBD1. V shed 4 bases, J shed 8 bases, and the junction held 6 bases outside the gene matches. Germline-derived CDR1 and CDR2 are SGHRS and YFSETQ. This CDR3 comprises 14 residues. CDR3: CASSPGQWDSPLHF. CDR3 sequence (DNA): TGCGCCAGCAGCCCGGGACAGTGGGATTCACCCCTCCACTTT.

This clonotype was seen a single time. V gene TRBV9 combines with J gene TRBJ1-2, with D unclear. The V end was cut by 0 bases, the J end by 2 bases, with 8 bases between. Germline V CDR1 and CDR2: SGDLS, YYNGEE. CDR3 size: 14 residues. CDR3 sequence reads: CASSVGTGNYGYTF. The CDR3 nucleotides are TGTGCCAGCAGCGTAGGAACGGGGAACTATGGCTACACCTTC. Combining the CDR3 with reference TRBV9 and TRBJ1-2 gives the whole variable domain DSGVTQTPKHLITATGQRVTLRCSPRSGDLSVYWYQQSLDQGLQFLIQYYNGEERAKGNILERFSAQQFPDLHSELNLSSLELGDSALYFCASSVGTGNYGYTFGSGTRLTVV.

This clonotype was seen more than once but under ten times. The chain recombines TRBV9 with TRBJ1-5; D not certain. CDR1 is SGDLS, CDR2 YYNGEE, per germline. This CDR3 contains 14 residues. Trimming removed 0 bases from V and 3 bases from J, with 7 bases in between. CDR3 sequence (DNA): TGTGCCAGCAGCGTAGGGTCGAACAATCAGCCCCAGCATTTT. Amino acids: CASSVGSNNQPQHF. The variable domain in full, with the rest retrieved from reference TRBV9 and TRBJ1-5, is DSGVTQTPKHLITATGQRVTLRCSPRSGDLSVYWYQQSLDQGLQFLIQYYNGEERAKGNILERFSAQQFPDLHSELNLSSLELGDSALYFCASSVGSNNQPQHFGDGTRLSIL.

This clonotype was seen only a few times. The rearrangement joins TRBV27 to TRBJ2-7, with D tentatively TRBD1 (6 bases). Germline CDR1 and CDR2: MNHEY and SMNVEV (reference sequence). The CDR3 loop spans 11 amino acids. V lost 8 bases and J 4 bases, leaving 9 bases between the germline ends. The CDR3 nucleotides are TGTGCCAGCGCGCAGGGGTACGAGCAGTACTTC. It codes for CASAQGYEQYF.

The chain has TRBV6-2 or TRBV6-3 and TRBJ2-7; D unclear. V shed 4 bases and J shed 2 bases, with 9 bases lying between them. Germline V lookup: CDR1 MNHEY, CDR2 SVGEGT. The CDR3 runs 13 residues. This CDR3 reads CASSSDKTYEQYF. The CDR3 region has the DNA TGTGCCAGCAGTTCAGACAAGACCTACGAGCAGTACTTC.

This clonotype was seen ten or more times. CDR3 sequence reads: CASSRDSISGNTIYF. CDR3 DNA sequence: TGTGCCAGCAGCCGAGACAGTATCTCTGGAAACACCATATATTTT. The gene calls are TRBV7-2 and TRBJ1-3, with D maybe TRBD1 (5 bases). Trimming took 5 bases from V and 0 from J, leaving 11 bases between them. CDR1 is SGHTA and CDR2 is FQGNSA in the germline V gene. This CDR3 is built from 15 residues.

There are many counts of this clonotype. The CDR3 spells CASSEGGVTEAFF. CDR3 bases: TGCGCCAGCAGTGAAGGGGGGGTCACTGAAGCTTTCTTT. The rearrangement uses TRBV10-2 and TRBJ1-1, with D perhaps TRBD1 (6 bases). CDR3 size: 13 residues. V lost 3 bases and J lost 4, with 9 bases in between. Germline CDR1 and CDR2: WSHSY and SAAADI.